This entry lists 29 T cell receptor beta chains sequenced from one sample in a study. Using its own MiXCR run on the 5' RACE reads, TCRdb lists one record per CDR3 protein. The table records just over 60,000 distinct CDR3 sequences, approximately 29% of them present only once. Input material: tumor-infiltrating naive CD4+ T cells sorted from the breast tumor. As for subset: naive CD4+ T cells, CD4+CD45RA+CD25-. Receptors originate from a female donor with breast cancer.

This clonotype turned up a few times. The chain is built from TRBV7-3 and TRBJ2-1; 11 positions match TRBD2. V shed 3 bases and J 8 bases; nucleotides not matched to a gene: 6. The CDR3 sequence is 15 residues long. Germline CDR1 and CDR2: SGHTA and FQGTGA. CDR3 sequence (DNA): TGTGCCAGCAGCTTTAGCGGGAGGGCCATAGATGAGCAGTTCTTC. Translation gives CASSFSGRAIDEQFF.

This clonotype occurred many times. The chain employs TRBV5-1 and TRBJ2-3; weak D call: TRBD2 (6 bases). Germline CDR1 SGHRS, CDR2 YFSETQ. This CDR3 has 16 residues. V lost 4 bases and J lost 0, with 15 bases in between. CDR3 sequence reads: CASSPGDHTSTDTQYF. The CDR3 DNA follows: TGCGCCAGCAGCCCGGGGGACCATACTAGCACAGATACGCAGTATTTT.

In DNA form, the CDR3 reads TGCAGTGCTAGCGGGAGGGAATCCTACAATGAGCAGTTCTTC. Residues: CSASGRESYNEQFF. The rearrangement uses TRBV20-1 and TRBJ2-1, with TRBD2 identical over 8 bases. The length of the CDR3 is 14 residues. Germline CDR1 reads DFQATT; CDR2 reads SNEGSKA (reference sequence). J lost 1 base, V lost 3 bases, and 2 bases had no gene match.

A note on this clonotype: Being one base from a much bigger clone, this may be a read error. The rearrangement links TRBV6-5 to TRBJ1-5, with D perhaps TRBD1 (5 bases). Germline CDR1 reads MNHEY; CDR2 reads SVGAGI. The CDR3 spans 13 residues. DNA of the CDR3: TGTGCCACCAGGGACGATAGCAATCAGCCCCAGCGTTTT. It is translated as CATRDDSNQPQRF.

This clonotype was seen a handful of times. V gene TRBV28 combines with J gene TRBJ1-4, with TRBD1 matching 10 bases. V lost 4 bases, J lost 5 bases, and 4 bases stayed unmatched. Germline CDR1 and CDR2: MDHEN and SYDVKM. This CDR3 has 15 residues. Written as DNA, the CDR3 is TGTGCCAGCAGTTCCCGGGACAGGGGAAATGAAAAACTGTTTTTT. Protein: CASSSRDRGNEKLFF. The variable domain in full, with the rest retrieved from reference TRBV28 and TRBJ1-4, is DVKVTQSSRYLVKRTGEKVFLECVQDMDHENMFWYRQDPGLGLRLIYFSYDVKMKEKGDIPEGYSVSREKKERFSLILESASTNQTSMYLCASSSRDRGNEKLFFGSGTQLSVL.

The chain carries TRBV5-1 and TRBJ2-5; 10 bases line up with TRBD1. CDR1 is SGHRS, CDR2 YFSETQ, per germline. The length of the CDR3 is 15 residues. Trimming took 2 bases from V and 9 from J; bases not matched to a gene: 10. The CDR3 spells CASSFIDRGQNSQYF. The CDR3 DNA reads TGCGCCAGCAGCTTCATCGACAGGGGGCAGAATTCCCAGTACTTC. Together with reference TRBV5-1 and TRBJ2-5, the CDR3 gives the full variable domain: KAGVTQTPRYLIKTRGQQVTLSCSPISGHRSVSWYQQTPGQGLQFLFEYFSETQRNKGNFPGRFSGRQFSNSRSEMNVSTLELGDSALYLCASSFIDRGQNSQYFGPGTRLLVL.

The J gene is TRBJ1-1, the V gene TRBV7-9; 8 bases agree with TRBD1. V was clipped by 5 bases and J by 2 bases; unmatched bases: 4. The CDR3 runs to 14 residues. In germline, CDR1 is SEHNR, CDR2 FQNEAQ (reference sequence). The CDR3 protein is CASSLTGGNTEAFF. The CDR3 DNA sequence: TGTGCCAGCAGCCTAACAGGGGGAAACACTGAAGCTTTCTTT.

This clonotype was found a few times. This chain uses TRBV21-1 with TRBJ2-2; TRBD1, the table's D call, lacks a check against the DNA. TRBV21-1 is a pseudogene. This CDR3 has 18 residues. CDR3: CASSKREKDRANTGELFF. As DNA, the CDR3 is TGTGCCAGCAGCAAAAGGGAGAAAGACAGAGCGAACACCGGGGAGCTGTTTTTT.

This chain uses TRBV10-3 with TRBJ2-5, with D perhaps TRBD1 (6 bases). The CDR3 sequence is 14 residues long. V lost 2 bases to trimming and J lost 5 bases, with 12 bases between them. Germline CDR1 is ENHRY and CDR2 is SYGVKD. In nucleotides, the CDR3 is TGTGCCATCAGTGAGCGAGCAGGGGTCGAGACCCAGTACTTC. Encoded protein: CAISERAGVETQYF.

Relative to its sample, this clonotype is medium-sized. V gene TRBV5-1 combines with J gene TRBJ1-2; D remains unclear. The CDR3 totals 12 residues. Germline loops: CDR1 SGHRS, CDR2 YFSETQ. Between the trimmed V and J ends, which lost 4 bases and 3 bases, there was a span of 7 bases. CDR3 amino acids: CASSPNDYGYTF. CDR3 in DNA: TGCGCCAGCAGCCCGAACGACTATGGCTACACCTTC.

This clonotype showed up just a few times. The CDR3 sequence is CASSETGASHQPQHF. The CDR3 region has the DNA TGTGCCAGCAGTGAAACGGGTGCGTCTCATCAGCCCCAGCATTTT. The J gene is TRBJ1-5, the V gene TRBV6-1; unclear D gene. The CDR3 contains 15 residues. V was pared by 2 bases and J by 5 bases, with 13 bases between. CDR1 and CDR2 (germline): MNHNS, SASEGT.

The V gene is TRBV29-1, the J gene TRBJ1-1; D is perhaps TRBD1 (5 bases). Germline V gives CDR1 SQVTM, CDR2 ANQGSEA. V was cut by 1 base and J by 8 bases, with 14 bases left in between. The length of the CDR3 is 13 residues. The CDR3 here is CSVEVAQWGEAFF. The DNA of the CDR3 is TGCAGCGTTGAAGTGGCCCAATGGGGGGAAGCTTTCTTT. Filled out from reference TRBV29-1 and TRBJ1-1, the complete variable domain reads SAVISQKPSRDICQRGTSLTIQCQVDSQVTMMFWYRQQPGQSLTLIATANQGSEATYESGFVIDKFPISRPNLTFSTLTVSNMSPEDSSIYLCSVEVAQWGEAFFGQGTRLTVV.

This chain connects TRBV20-1 to TRBJ2-1; TRBD2 agrees at 10 bases. Germline V gives CDR1 DFQATT, CDR2 SNEGSKA (reference sequence). The CDR3 sequence is 14 residues long. Trimming took 1 base from V and 5 from J; bases not matched to a gene: 2. The CDR3 reads CSARGGLANNEQFF. The CDR3 DNA sequence: TGCAGTGCTAGAGGGGGACTAGCGAACAATGAGCAGTTCTTC.

For this clonotype: Compared with germline, one end of the junction differs, possibly owing to a read error. The gene calls are TRBV29-1 and TRBJ2-3; no definite D call. The CDR3 sequence is 12 residues long. The germline V gene encodes CDR1 SQVTM and CDR2 ANQGSEA. The CDR3 sequence is CSVELGTNTQYF. The CDR3 region has the DNA TGCAGCGTTGAGTTGGGCACAAATACGCAGTATTTT.

The chain joins TRBV20-1 to TRBJ2-3; 9 positions match TRBD2. Germline CDR1 and CDR2: DFQATT and SNEGSKA (reference sequence). This CDR3 contains 16 residues. The junction had 15 bases not matched to a gene; V was cut back by 6 bases and J by 5 bases. The CDR3 bases are TGCAGTGCCCCAGGTGAAGCGGGAGGCCGGGGAGATACGCAGTATTTT. This encodes CSAPGEAGGRGDTQYF.

The chain is built from TRBV7-9 and TRBJ2-7, with D tentatively TRBD1 (6 bases). The CDR3 covers 13 residues. Between the trimmed V and J ends, which lost 5 bases and 5 bases, there was a span of 13 bases. The germline CDR1 and CDR2 sequences are SEHNR and FQNEAQ (reference sequence). The CDR3 is CASSRSGGNEQYF. CDR3 nucleotide sequence: TGTGCCAGCAGCCGTTCTGGGGGCAACGAGCAGTACTTC.

This CDR3 is CASSVGPMLETQYF. As DNA, the CDR3 is TGTGCCAGCAGCGTAGGGCCTATGTTGGAGACCCAGTACTTC. The chain links TRBV9 to TRBJ2-5; no reliable D call. V shed 0 bases and J shed 5 bases, with 11 bases lying between them. From germline, CDR1 is SGDLS and CDR2 YYNGEE. The CDR3 runs to 14 residues.

This clonotype was found a few times. This rearrangement joins TRBV29-1 to TRBJ2-3; no reliable D call. The V end lost 6 bases, the J end lost 5 bases, and 15 bases lay between the germline ends. CDR3 size: 13 residues. CDR1 and CDR2 from the germline V gene are SQVTM and ANQGSEA. The CDR3 is CSVVGRWIDTQYF. CDR3 DNA: TGCAGCGTGGTGGGTCGATGGATAGATACGCAGTATTTT.

V usage is TRBV30 and J usage is TRBJ2-1, with unresolved D. The CDR3 covers 13 residues. V was pared by 0 bases and J by 5 bases, with 8 bases between. In germline, CDR1 is GTSNPN, CDR2 SVGIG (reference sequence). CDR3 in amino acids: CAWSVRPNNEQFF. DNA of the CDR3: TGTGCCTGGAGTGTTAGACCGAACAATGAGCAGTTCTTC.

This clonotype was observed a few times. V usage is TRBV12-3 or TRBV12-4 and J usage is TRBJ2-4; 7 bases fit TRBD2. Losses at the gene ends were 3 bases for V and 1 base for J; bases not matched to a gene: 0. This CDR3 comprises 14 residues. CDR3 loop: CASSFGGAKNIQYF. The CDR3 DNA sequence: TGTGCCAGCAGTTTCGGGGGGGCCAAAAACATTCAGTACTTC.

The chain is built from TRBV20-1 and TRBJ2-1; D may be TRBD2 (6 bases). This CDR3 is 16 amino acids long. CDR1 and CDR2 (germline): DFQATT, SNEGSKA (reference sequence). Trimming shortened V by 0 bases and J by 0 bases, and 12 bases separated the two germline ends. CDR3 residues: CSARDGGSGSYNEQFF. The CDR3 nucleotides read TGCAGTGCTAGAGATGGGGGTAGCGGCTCCTACAATGAGCAGTTCTTC.

This clonotype was detected only a few times. V usage is TRBV30 and J usage is TRBJ2-3, with 8 bases fitting TRBD2. This CDR3 spans 13 amino acids. Germline CDR1 and CDR2: GTSNPN and SVGIG (reference sequence). V dropped 5 bases and J dropped 1; count of bases not matched to a gene: 2. The CDR3 DNA reads as TGTGCCTGGCGGGGGGGCGGCACAGATACGCAGTATTTT. Translation gives CAWRGGGTDTQYF.

The J gene is TRBJ2-2, the V gene TRBV4-1; D may be TRBD1 or TRBD2 (5 bases each). The CDR3 is 17 amino acids. V was pared by 4 bases and J by 1 base, with 16 bases between. Germline CDR1 reads MGHRA; CDR2 reads YSYEKL. Written as DNA, the CDR3 is TGCGCCAGCAGCCTCTCTAGGTTGGGGGAGAACACCGGGGAGCTGTTTTTT. Its protein product is CASSLSRLGENTGELFF.

This clonotype showed up just a few times. The V gene is TRBV12-3 or TRBV12-4, the J gene TRBJ2-3; 9 bases line up with TRBD2. This CDR3 is 16 amino acids long. V shed 8 bases, J shed 1 base, and the junction held 10 bases outside the gene matches. CDR3: CASGAAGGSRTDTQYF. CDR3 nucleotide sequence: TGTGCCAGCGGTGCGGCGGGAGGGTCTCGCACAGATACGCAGTATTTT.

The V call is TRBV4-3, the J call TRBJ2-2; TRBD2 matches at 9 bases. With 0 bases clipped from V and 2 bases from J, the junction kept 4 bases outside the gene matches. Looked up from germline, CDR1 is LGHNA and CDR2 is YSLEER. CDR3 length: 17 amino acids. In DNA, the CDR3 is TGCGCCAGCAGCCAAGAACCGGGACTAGCTAACACCGGGGAGCTGTTTTTT. Translating it yields CASSQEPGLANTGELFF.

This rearrangement joins TRBV5-1 to TRBJ1-1; TRBD1 aligns across 8 bases. Germline CDR1 is SGHRS and CDR2 is YFSETQ. The V gene end was trimmed by 3 bases and the J gene end by 1 base; junction bases not matched to a gene: 5. The CDR3 loop spans 15 amino acids. The CDR3 spells CASSSEGTGNTEAFF. The CDR3 DNA reads TGCGCCAGCAGCTCGGAAGGGACAGGGAACACTGAAGCTTTCTTT.

V and J are TRBV7-8 and TRBJ2-5; no definite D call. Germline CDR1 is SGHVS and CDR2 is FQNEAQ. Trimming left V 5 bases short and J 4 bases short, with 11 bases between. The CDR3 runs to 13 residues. The CDR3 DNA follows: TGTGCCAGCAGCCTAGATCGGCGAGAGACCCAGTACTTC. It translates to CASSLDRRETQYF.

This clonotype occurred a few times. The CDR3 sequence is CASSRQPGQSNEKLFF. The CDR3 DNA is TGTGCCAGCAGCCGACAACCGGGACAGTCTAATGAAAAACTGTTTTTT. The genes are TRBV6-6 and TRBJ1-4; 7 positions match TRBD1. V shed 6 bases and J 3 bases; nucleotides not matched to a gene: 10. This CDR3 spans 16 amino acids. The germline V gene encodes CDR1 MNHNY and CDR2 SVGAGI (reference sequence).

The V gene is TRBV5-1, the J gene TRBJ1-2; 7 nucleotides align to TRBD1. Germline V gene sequence: CDR1 SGHRS, CDR2 YFSETQ. This CDR3 contains 14 residues. J lost 3 bases, V lost 4 bases, and 6 bases had no gene match. Written as DNA, the CDR3 is TGCGCCAGCAGCAGACAGGGTTTCGACTATGGCTACACCTTC. Encoded protein: CASSRQGFDYGYTF.